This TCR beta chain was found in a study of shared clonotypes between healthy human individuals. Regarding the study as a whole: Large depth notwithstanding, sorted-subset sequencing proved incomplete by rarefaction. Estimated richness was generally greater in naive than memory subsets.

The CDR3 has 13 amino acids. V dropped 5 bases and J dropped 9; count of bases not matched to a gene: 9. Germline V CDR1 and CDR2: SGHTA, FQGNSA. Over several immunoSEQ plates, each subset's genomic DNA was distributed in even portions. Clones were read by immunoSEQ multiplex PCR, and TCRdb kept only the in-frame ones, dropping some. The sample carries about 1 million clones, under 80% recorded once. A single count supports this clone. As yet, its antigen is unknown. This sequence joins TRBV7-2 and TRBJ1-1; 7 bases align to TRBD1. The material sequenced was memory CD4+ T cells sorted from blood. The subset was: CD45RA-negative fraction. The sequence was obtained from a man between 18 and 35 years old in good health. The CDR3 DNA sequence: TGTGCCAGCAGCAAGCTACAGGGGAGTAAAGCTTTCTTT. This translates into CASSKLQGSKAFF.